This note documents a single TCR beta chain sequence. The time point denotes: patch test 3, about 24 weeks after DPC sensitization. The treatment here: therapeutic diphenylcyclopropenone sensitization with weekly scalp DPC. TCRdb independently ran MiXCR on the RACE reads; one entry per CDR3 protein. The sample lists 150,000 to 200,000 distinct CDR3 sequences; approximately 30% were seen once. This entry is derived from a study of human T cells and chemical hapten exposure. CDR1 SGHVS and CDR2 FQNEAQ come from the germline V gene. V dropped 2 bases and J dropped 2 bases, with 7 bases sitting between them. This CDR3 comprises 14 residues.

The chain is built from TRBV7-8 and TRBJ1-5; D remains unclear. The origin of this receptor is a woman aged 18-30 years with alopecia areata. Some clones in this sample may be carry-over from other donors' samples. The sample was whole blood, taken in connection with sensitization to the hapten diphenylcyclopropenone (DPC). CDR3 sequence reads: CASSLTAGNQPQHF. The CDR3 nucleotides are TGTGCCAGCAGCTTAACGGCGGGCAATCAGCCCCAGCATTTT. Filled out from reference TRBV7-8 and TRBJ1-5, the complete variable domain reads GAGVSQSPRYKVAKRGQDVALRCDPISGHVSLFWYQQALGQGPEFLTYFQNEAQLDKSGLPSDRFFAERPEGSVSTLKIQRTQQEDSAVYLCASSLTAGNQPQHFGDGTRLSIL.